Below are 5 T cell receptor beta chains sequenced from a single sample in a study of human T cells and chemical hapten exposure. TCRdb passed the RACE reads through MiXCR, listing each CDR3 protein once. The repertoire has 300,000 to 450,000 distinct CDR3 sequences, more than 4.5% of them found once; the top ten carry 2% to 3%. Regarding time point: pre-sensitization, week 0. The treatment: therapeutic diphenylcyclopropenone sensitization with weekly scalp DPC. The specimen comprised whole blood, sampled in connection with sensitization to the hapten diphenylcyclopropenone (DPC). Every receptor here comes from a woman in her fifties or sixties with alopecia areata. Some clones in this sample may be carry-over from other donors' samples.

There are many counts of this clonotype. The chain uses TRBV5-1 and TRBJ2-7, with D possibly TRBD2 on 5 matching bases. The V gene lost 3 bases and the J gene lost 5 bases, with 9 bases spanning the gap. Germline CDR1 is SGHRS and CDR2 is YFSETQ. The CDR3 contains 12 residues. CDR3 in amino acids: CASSWPGNEQYF. CDR3 nucleotides: TGCGCCAGCAGCTGGCCCGGGAACGAGCAGTACTTC.

This clonotype was counted a few times. The rearrangement joins TRBV20-1 to TRBJ2-7, with TRBD1 matching over 7 bases. The CDR3 contains 15 residues. Losses at the gene ends were 4 bases for V and 0 bases for J; bases not matched to a gene: 9. Germline loops: CDR1 DFQATT, CDR2 SNEGSKA (reference sequence). This CDR3 is CSANLPDRSSYEQYF. CDR3 DNA: TGCAGTGCTAACCTGCCGGACAGGAGCTCCTACGAGCAGTACTTC.

This chain joins TRBV6-1 and TRBJ2-4, with D possibly TRBD2 on 5 matching bases. The CDR3 length is 15 residues. Germline V gene data show CDR1 as MNHNS and CDR2 as SASEGT. The V end was cut by 6 bases, the J end by 0 bases, with 12 bases between. The CDR3: CASSPRETAKNIQYF. CDR3 DNA sequence: TGTGCCAGCAGCCCAAGGGAGACAGCCAAAAACATTCAGTACTTC.

This clonotype was found many times. The rearrangement joins TRBV20-1 to TRBJ2-2; no firm D call. The CDR3 loop spans 13 amino acids. Looked up from germline, CDR1 is DFQATT and CDR2 is SNEGSKA (reference sequence). V lost 4 bases, J lost 3 bases, and 9 bases lay in between. The CDR3, as DNA: TGCAGTGCTATCAGCCTCGACACCGGGGAGCTGTTTTTT. Its translation: CSAISLDTGELFF.

The sample holds many counts of this clonotype. V usage is TRBV5-1 and J usage is TRBJ2-3; no clear D. Between the trimmed V and J ends, which lost 3 bases and 0 bases, there was a span of 5 bases. The germline CDR1 and CDR2 sequences are SGHRS and YFSETQ. The CDR3 totals 13 residues. The CDR3 DNA is TGCGCCAGCAGCTCCTCAAGCACAGATACGCAGTATTTT. Its protein product is CASSSSSTDTQYF.